This TCR beta chain originates from a study of CD8 T cells in ankylosing spondylitis. Points from the study as a whole: As for the disease-linked clones, they showed a CD8+ phenotype and occurred at relatively low frequencies in peripheral blood.

The CDR3 is made up of 16 amino acids. V gave up 4 bases and J gave up 4 bases; unmatched junction bases: 6. Germline CDR1 reads MDHEN; CDR2 reads SYDVKM. As for this clonotype: Its specificity is not known.

TCRdb analysed the 5' RACE reads with MiXCR anew, one entry per CDR3 protein. The sample contains around 130,000 distinct CDR3 sequences, approximately 13% of which appear only once. The V and J genes are TRBV28 and TRBJ2-5; 13 bases match TRBD2. Sequenced sample: blood, either unsorted or a sorted T cell fraction (not recorded which). This clonotype originated in a female donor with ankylosing spondylitis or in good health (not recorded which). CDR3 protein: CASSSPGLAGSETQYF. The CDR3 nucleotides read TGTGCCAGCAGTTCCCCGGGACTAGCGGGGTCAGAGACCCAGTACTTC.